This T cell receptor beta chain was captured by sequencing in a study of blood T cell repertoires in COVID-19. Whole-study context: The samples span acute and convalescent COVID-19 from the United States, Italy and Spain. From T cells, B-cell-depleted T cells, or PBMCs came the material, which was cDNA or gDNA.

Germline-derived CDR1 and CDR2 are SGHAT and FQNNGV. V shed 5 bases and J 2 bases; nucleotides not matched to a gene: 2. CDR3 length: 13 amino acids. Original analysis: Scientists estimated how many nucleated cells there were by amplifying reference gene primers. The table came from immunoSEQ multiplex PCR; TCRdb's copy has only in-frame clones and leaves some out. That table supplies the V and J calls and clone size; D and trimming were determined from the DNA. The table shows 150,000 to 180,000 clones, with approximately 80% occurring only once. This clone was detected once. While infection was still active, Seattle patients were enrolled and then followed longitudinally.

Sequencing input: peripheral blood. This TCR came from a woman in her fifties or sixties with COVID-19, enrolled during active disease. The chain links TRBV11-2 to TRBJ2-7, with 8 bases that match TRBD1. This CDR3 is CASSQDRAYEQYF. DNA for the CDR3: TGTGCCAGCAGCCAGGACAGGGCCTACGAGCAGTACTTC.